Listed below are T cell receptor beta chains from one sample, sequenced in a study of blood T cell repertoires in COVID-19. The data were produced by immunoSEQ multiplex PCR, yet TCRdb's version contains in-frame clones alone and is incomplete. The sample yields some 140,000 clones, around 80% seen once. Sample: peripheral blood. Receptors were obtained from a man aged 55 to 70 with acute or convalescent COVID-19. Both conserved end residues are part of each CDR3. Fields, in order: clone size, D gene, V gene, J gene, CDR3 DNA, CDR3 protein. The D gene is left open where the match is weak. The size field is filled for only some rows; it gives once, few, many or a size class.

NA	NA	TRBV19	TRBJ2-7	TGTGCCAGTAGACAGGGCTACGAGCAGTACTTC	CASRQGYEQYF
NA	TRBD2	TRBV4-2	TRBJ2-7	TGTGCCAGCAGCCAAGGTGGGACTAGCGGCTACGAGCAGTACTTC	CASSQGGTSGYEQYF
few	NA	TRBV6-5	TRBJ2-5	TGTGCCAGCAGTTATCAGGGGAGAGAGACCCAGTACTTC	CASSYQGRETQYF
NA	TRBD1	TRBV7-2	TRBJ1-3	TGTGCCAGCAGCTCGATCCGGGACAGGAGTTTCTCTGGAAACACCATATATTTT	CASSSIRDRSFSGNTIYF
NA	NA	TRBV5-8	TRBJ1-1	TGTGCCAGCAGCACTTCCCTCCCTAGCACTGAAGCTTTCTTT	CASSTSLPSTEAFF
NA	TRBD1	TRBV30	TRBJ2-7	TGTGCCTGGAACCCCCGGGACAGGGGGTACGAGCAGTACTTC	CAWNPRDRGYEQYF
few	TRBD1	TRBV28	TRBJ1-5	TGTGCCAGCAGTGATAGGGGGCGTCAGCCCCAGCATTTT	CASSDRGRQPQHF
NA	TRBD1	TRBV3-1/TRBV3-2	TRBJ1-4	TGTGCCAGCAGCCCCTTGACAGGGTACGAAAAACTGTTTTTT	CASSPLTGYEKLFF
NA	TRBD2	TRBV7-6	TRBJ2-2	TGTGCCAGCAGCTTAGCACCGCCCTCGGGGATAGGTGGACTAGCGAACACCGGGGAGCTGTTTTTT	CASSLAPPSGIGGLANTGELFF
NA	NA	TRBV6-2/TRBV6-3	TRBJ2-7	TGTGCCAGCAGTCCAAGACTTGGCTACGAGCAGTACTTC	CASSPRLGYEQYF
NA	NA	TRBV5-1	TRBJ1-1	TGCGCCAGCAGCCTCTCCGGACAGTACACTGAAGCTTTCTTT	CASSLSGQYTEAFF
NA	TRBD1	TRBV4-3	TRBJ1-2	TGCGCCAGCAGCCAAGCTTCCAGGGGGGCGGGTGGCTACACCTTC	CASSQASRGAGGYTF
NA	NA	TRBV11-2	TRBJ1-5	TGTGCCAGCAGTGCAGGCGAGGGACAGCCCCAGCATTTT	CASSAGEGQPQHF
NA	NA	TRBV7-2	TRBJ2-4	TGTGCCAGCAGCTTAGCGCTATCTGAGAACATTCAGTACTTC	CASSLALSENIQYF
NA	NA	TRBV30	TRBJ1-1	TGTGCCTGGAGTGCCCTCCGGAGTACTGAAGCTTTCTTT	CAWSALRSTEAFF
NA	NA	TRBV4-3	TRBJ1-2	TGCGCCAGCAGCCAAGGAATAAATTGGAGCGGGGAACATGGCTACACCTTC	CASSQGINWSGEHGYTF
NA	TRBD2	TRBV10-3	TRBJ2-1	TGTGCCATCAGTGAAGAGCGGGAGGGCGATGAGCAGTTCTTC	CAISEEREGDEQFF
NA	NA	TRBV28	TRBJ1-1	TGTGCCAGCACCCCTCTCCCGAACACTGAAGCTTTCTTT	CASTPLPNTEAFF
NA	TRBD2	TRBV3-1/TRBV3-2	TRBJ2-1	TGTGCCAGCAGCCCCTCGACTAGCGGGACTAATGAGCAGTTCTTC	CASSPSTSGTNEQFF
once	NA	TRBV3-1/TRBV3-2	TRBJ1-1	TGTGCCAGCAGCCAAAGACAGAAAAGGCGTACTGAAGCTTTCTTT	CASSQRQKRRTEAFF
NA	NA	TRBV6-2/TRBV6-3	TRBJ2-2	TGTGCCAGCGGCCCTTGGAGACTAGCCGGGGGGCGGGAGCTGTTTTTT	CASGPWRLAGGRELFF